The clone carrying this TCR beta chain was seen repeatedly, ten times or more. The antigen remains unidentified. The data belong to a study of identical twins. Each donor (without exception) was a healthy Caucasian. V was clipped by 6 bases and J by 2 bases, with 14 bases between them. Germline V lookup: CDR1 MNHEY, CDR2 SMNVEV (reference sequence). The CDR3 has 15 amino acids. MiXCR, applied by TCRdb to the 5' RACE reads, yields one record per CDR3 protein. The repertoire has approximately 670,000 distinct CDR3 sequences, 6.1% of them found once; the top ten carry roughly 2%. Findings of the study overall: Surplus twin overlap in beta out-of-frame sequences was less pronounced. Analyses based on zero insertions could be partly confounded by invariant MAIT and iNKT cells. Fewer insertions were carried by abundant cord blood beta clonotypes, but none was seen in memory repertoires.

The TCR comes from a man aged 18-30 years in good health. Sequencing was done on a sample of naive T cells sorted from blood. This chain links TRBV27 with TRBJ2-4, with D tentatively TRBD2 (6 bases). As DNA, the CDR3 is TGTGCCAGCAGCCCAAGTGGGGGGTCCAAAAACATTCAGTACTTC. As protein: CASSPSGGSKNIQYF.